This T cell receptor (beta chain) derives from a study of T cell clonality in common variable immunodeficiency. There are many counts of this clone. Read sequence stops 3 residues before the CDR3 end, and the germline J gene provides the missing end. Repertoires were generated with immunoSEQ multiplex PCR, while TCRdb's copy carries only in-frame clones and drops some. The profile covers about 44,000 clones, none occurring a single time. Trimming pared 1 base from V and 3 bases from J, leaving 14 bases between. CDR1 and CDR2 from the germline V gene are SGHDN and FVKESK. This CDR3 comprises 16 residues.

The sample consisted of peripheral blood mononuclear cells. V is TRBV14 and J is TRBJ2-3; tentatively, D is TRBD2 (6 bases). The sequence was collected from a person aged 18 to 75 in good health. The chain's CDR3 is CASSQGRGVGTDTQYF. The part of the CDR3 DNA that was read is TGTGCCAGCAGCCAAGGGCGCGGGGTTGGTACAGATACG.